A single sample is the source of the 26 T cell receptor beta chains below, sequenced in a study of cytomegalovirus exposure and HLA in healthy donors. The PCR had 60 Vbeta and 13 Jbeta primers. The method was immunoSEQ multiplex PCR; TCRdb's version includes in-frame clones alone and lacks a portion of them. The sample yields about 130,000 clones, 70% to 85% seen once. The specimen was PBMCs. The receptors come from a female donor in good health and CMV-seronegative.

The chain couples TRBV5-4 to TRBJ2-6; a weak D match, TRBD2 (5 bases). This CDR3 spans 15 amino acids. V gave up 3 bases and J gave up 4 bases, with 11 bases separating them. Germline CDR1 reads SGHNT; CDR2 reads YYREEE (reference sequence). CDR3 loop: CASSSRESGANVLTF. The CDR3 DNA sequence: TGTGCCAGCAGCTCGAGGGAATCAGGGGCCAACGTCCTGACTTTC.

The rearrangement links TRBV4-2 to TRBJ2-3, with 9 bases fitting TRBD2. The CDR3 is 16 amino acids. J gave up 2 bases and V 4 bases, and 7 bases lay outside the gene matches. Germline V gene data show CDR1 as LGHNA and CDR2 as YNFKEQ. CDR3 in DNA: TGTGCCAGCAGCCTGGGACTAGCCGGGGACACAGATACGCAGTATTTT. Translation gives CASSLGLAGDTDTQYF.

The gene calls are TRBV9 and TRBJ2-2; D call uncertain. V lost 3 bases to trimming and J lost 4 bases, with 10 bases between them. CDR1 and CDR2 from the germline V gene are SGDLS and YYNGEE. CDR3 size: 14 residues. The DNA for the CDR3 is TGTGCCAGCAGCGCCTCGAGTGTCACCGGGGAGCTGTTTTTT. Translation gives CASSASSVTGELFF. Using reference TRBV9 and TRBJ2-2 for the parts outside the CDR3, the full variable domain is DSGVTQTPKHLITATGQRVTLRCSPRSGDLSVYWYQQSLDQGLQFLIQYYNGEERAKGNILERFSAQQFPDLHSELNLSSLELGDSALYFCASSASSVTGELFFGEGSRLTVL.

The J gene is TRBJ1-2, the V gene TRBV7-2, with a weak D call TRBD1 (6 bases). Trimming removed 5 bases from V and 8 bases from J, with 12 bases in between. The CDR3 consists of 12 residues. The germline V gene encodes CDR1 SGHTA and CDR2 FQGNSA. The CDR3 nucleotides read TGTGCCAGCAGCGCCGCAGGGGTCGGCTACACCTTC. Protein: CASSAAGVGYTF.

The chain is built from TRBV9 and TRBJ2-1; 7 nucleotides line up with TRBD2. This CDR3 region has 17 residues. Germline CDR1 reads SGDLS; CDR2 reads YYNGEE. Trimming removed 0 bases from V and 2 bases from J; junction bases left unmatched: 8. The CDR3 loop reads CASSVAGRDIPYNEQFF. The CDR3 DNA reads TGTGCCAGCAGCGTAGCTGGGAGGGATATCCCCTACAATGAGCAGTTCTTC. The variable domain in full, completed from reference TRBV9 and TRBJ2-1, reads DSGVTQTPKHLITATGQRVTLRCSPRSGDLSVYWYQQSLDQGLQFLIQYYNGEERAKGNILERFSAQQFPDLHSELNLSSLELGDSALYFCASSVAGRDIPYNEQFFGPGTRLTVL.

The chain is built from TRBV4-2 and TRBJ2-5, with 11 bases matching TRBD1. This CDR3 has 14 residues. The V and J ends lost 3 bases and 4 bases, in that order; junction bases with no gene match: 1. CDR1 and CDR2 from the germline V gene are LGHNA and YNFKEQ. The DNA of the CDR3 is TGTGCCAGCAGCCACGGACAGGGGGCAGAGACCCAGTACTTC. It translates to CASSHGQGAETQYF.

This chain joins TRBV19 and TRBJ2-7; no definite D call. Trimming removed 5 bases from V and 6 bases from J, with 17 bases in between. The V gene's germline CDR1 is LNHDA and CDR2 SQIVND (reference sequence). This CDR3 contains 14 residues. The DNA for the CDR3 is TGTGCCAGTAGTTGGAGTGGATCGTTAGGCGAGCAGTACTTC. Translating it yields CASSWSGSLGEQYF.

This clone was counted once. CDR3 nucleotides: TGCGCCAGCAGCTTGGGGGGGGCTAGCGGGATCATGGACAATGAGCAGTTCTTC. This codes for CASSLGGASGIMDNEQFF. V and J are TRBV5-1 and TRBJ2-1, with TRBD2 identical over 9 bases. Germline V gives CDR1 SGHRS, CDR2 YFSETQ. CDR3 length: 18 residues. Trimming took 0 bases from V and 5 from J; bases not matched to a gene: 12.

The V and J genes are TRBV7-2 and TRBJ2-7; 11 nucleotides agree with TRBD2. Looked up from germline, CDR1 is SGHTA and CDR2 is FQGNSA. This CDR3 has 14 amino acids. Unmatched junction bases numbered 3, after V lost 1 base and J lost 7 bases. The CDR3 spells CASSLVASGREQYF. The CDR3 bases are TGTGCCAGCAGCTTAGTTGCTAGCGGGAGGGAGCAGTACTTC.

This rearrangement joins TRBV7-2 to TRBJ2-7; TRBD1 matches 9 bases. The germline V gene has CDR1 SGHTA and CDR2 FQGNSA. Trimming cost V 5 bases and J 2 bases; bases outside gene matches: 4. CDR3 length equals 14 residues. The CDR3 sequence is CASSSRQGAYEQYF. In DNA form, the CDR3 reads TGTGCCAGCAGCAGTAGACAGGGGGCCTACGAGCAGTACTTC. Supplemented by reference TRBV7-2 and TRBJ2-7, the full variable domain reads GAGVSQSPSNKVTEKGKDVELRCDPISGHTALYWYRQSLGQGLEFLIYFQGNSAPDKSGLPSDRFSAERTGGSVSTLTIQRTQQEDSAVYLCASSSRQGAYEQYFGPGTRLTVT.

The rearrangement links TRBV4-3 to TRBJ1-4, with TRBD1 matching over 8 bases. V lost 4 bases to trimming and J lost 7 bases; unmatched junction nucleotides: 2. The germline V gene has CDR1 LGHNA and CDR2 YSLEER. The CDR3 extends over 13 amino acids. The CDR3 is CASSRTGSEKLFF. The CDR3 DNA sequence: TGCGCCAGCAGCCGGACAGGGAGTGAAAAACTGTTTTTT.

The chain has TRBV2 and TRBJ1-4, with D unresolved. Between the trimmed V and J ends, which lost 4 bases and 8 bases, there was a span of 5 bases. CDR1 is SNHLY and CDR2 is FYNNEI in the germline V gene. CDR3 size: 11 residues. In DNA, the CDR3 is TGTGCCAGCAGTGGAGGGGAAAAACTGTTTTTT. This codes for CASSGGEKLFF.

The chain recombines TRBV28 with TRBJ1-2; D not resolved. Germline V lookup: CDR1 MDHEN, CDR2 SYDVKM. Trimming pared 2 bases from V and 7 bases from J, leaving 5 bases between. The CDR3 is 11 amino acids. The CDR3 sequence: CASSLGSGYTF. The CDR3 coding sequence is TGTGCCAGCAGTTTAGGTAGTGGCTACACCTTC.

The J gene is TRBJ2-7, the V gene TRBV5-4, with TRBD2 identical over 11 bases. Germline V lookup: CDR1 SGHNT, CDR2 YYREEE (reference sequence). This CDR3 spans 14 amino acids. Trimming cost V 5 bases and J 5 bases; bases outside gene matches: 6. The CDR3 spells CASRLAGAYHEQYF. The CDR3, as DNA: TGTGCCAGCAGACTAGCGGGAGCCTACCACGAGCAGTACTTC.

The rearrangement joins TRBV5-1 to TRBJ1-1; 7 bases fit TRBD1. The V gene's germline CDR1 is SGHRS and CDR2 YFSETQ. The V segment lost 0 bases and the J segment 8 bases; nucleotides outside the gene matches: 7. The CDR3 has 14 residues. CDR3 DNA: TGCGCCAGCAGCTTGGGACAGGGACCCCTGGAAGCTTTCTTT. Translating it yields CASSLGQGPLEAFF. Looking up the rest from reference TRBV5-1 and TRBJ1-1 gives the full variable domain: KAGVTQTPRYLIKTRGQQVTLSCSPISGHRSVSWYQQTPGQGLQFLFEYFSETQRNKGNFPGRFSGRQFSNSRSEMNVSTLELGDSALYLCASSLGQGPLEAFFGQGTRLTVV.

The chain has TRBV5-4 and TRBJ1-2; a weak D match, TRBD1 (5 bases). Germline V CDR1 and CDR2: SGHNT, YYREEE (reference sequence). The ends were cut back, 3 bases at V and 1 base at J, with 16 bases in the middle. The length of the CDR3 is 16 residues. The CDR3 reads CASSSPGDQSNYGYTF. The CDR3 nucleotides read TGTGCCAGCAGCTCCCCGGGGGACCAAAGTAACTATGGCTACACCTTC.

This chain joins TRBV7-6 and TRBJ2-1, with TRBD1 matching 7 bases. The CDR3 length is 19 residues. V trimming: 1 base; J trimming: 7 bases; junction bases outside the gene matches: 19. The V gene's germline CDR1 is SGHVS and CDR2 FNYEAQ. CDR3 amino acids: CASSLVKPTRQGFWNEQFF. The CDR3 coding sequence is TGTGCCAGCAGCTTAGTCAAACCCACCCGACAGGGATTTTGGAATGAGCAGTTCTTC.

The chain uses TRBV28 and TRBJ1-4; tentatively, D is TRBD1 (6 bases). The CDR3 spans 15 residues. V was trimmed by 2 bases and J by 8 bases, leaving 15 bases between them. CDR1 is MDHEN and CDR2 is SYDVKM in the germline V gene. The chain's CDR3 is CASSLKTGWGEKLFF. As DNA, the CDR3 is TGTGCCAGCAGTTTAAAGACAGGATGGGGCGAAAAACTGTTTTTT.

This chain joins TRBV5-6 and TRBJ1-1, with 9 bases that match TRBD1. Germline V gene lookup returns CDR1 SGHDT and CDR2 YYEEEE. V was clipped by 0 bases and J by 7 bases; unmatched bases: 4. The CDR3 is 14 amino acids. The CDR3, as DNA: TGTGCCAGCAGCTTGGACAGGGGGCAGGGTGAAGCTTTCTTT. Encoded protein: CASSLDRGQGEAFF.

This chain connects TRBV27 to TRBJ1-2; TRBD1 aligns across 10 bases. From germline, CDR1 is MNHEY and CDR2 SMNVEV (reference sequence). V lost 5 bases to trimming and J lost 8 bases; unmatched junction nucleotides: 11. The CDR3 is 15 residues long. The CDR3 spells CASSPRAGTGVGYTF. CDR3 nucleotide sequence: TGTGCCAGCAGTCCAAGGGCCGGGACAGGGGTGGGCTACACCTTC.

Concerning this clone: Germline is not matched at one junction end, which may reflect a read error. This CDR3 is CATSTGTGGDQPQHF. The CDR3 region has the DNA TGTGCCACCAGCACCGGGACAGGGGGTGATCAACCCCAGCATTTT. The chain combines TRBV15 with TRBJ1-5; 11 bases map to TRBD1. The CDR3 loop spans 15 amino acids. Per germline, CDR1 LNHNV and CDR2 YYDKDF (reference sequence).

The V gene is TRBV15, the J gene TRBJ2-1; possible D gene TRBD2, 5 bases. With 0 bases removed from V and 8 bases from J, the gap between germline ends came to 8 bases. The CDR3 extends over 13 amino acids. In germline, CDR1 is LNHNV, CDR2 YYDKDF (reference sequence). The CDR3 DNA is TGTGCCACCAGCAGAGATCCGAGGGATGAGCAGTTCTTC. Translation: CATSRDPRDEQFF.

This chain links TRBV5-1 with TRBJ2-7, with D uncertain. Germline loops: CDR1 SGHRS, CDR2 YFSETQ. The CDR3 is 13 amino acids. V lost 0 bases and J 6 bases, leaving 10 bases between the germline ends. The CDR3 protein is CASSLGAGSEQYF. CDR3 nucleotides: TGCGCCAGCAGCTTGGGGGCAGGTTCCGAGCAGTACTTC.

In DNA, the CDR3 is TGTGCCAGCGCCCAGGTGGGCTATGGCTACACCTTC. As protein: CASAQVGYGYTF. The J gene is TRBJ1-2, the V gene TRBV28; unclear D gene. Trimming took 8 bases from V and 4 from J, leaving 11 bases between them. Germline V gives CDR1 MDHEN, CDR2 SYDVKM. This CDR3 comprises 12 residues.

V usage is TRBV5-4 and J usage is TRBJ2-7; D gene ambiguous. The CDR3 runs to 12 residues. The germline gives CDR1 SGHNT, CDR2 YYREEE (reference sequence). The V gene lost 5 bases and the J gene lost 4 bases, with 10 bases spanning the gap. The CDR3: CASSSDSYEQYF. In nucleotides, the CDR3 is TGTGCCAGCAGTTCTGACTCTTACGAGCAGTACTTC.

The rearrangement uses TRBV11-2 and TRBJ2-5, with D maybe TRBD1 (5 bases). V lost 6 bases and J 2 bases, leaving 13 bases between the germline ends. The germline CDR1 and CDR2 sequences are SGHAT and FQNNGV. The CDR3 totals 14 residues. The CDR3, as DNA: TGTGCCAGCAGTCCAGGGTACTCGCAAGAGACCCAGTACTTC. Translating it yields CASSPGYSQETQYF.